Here is one TCR beta chain with its context. Germline lookup yields CDR1 SGHRS and CDR2 YFSETQ. This CDR3 spans 15 amino acids. Deletions cut 1 base from V and 6 bases from J, with 14 bases between. This specimen belongs to a study of T cell clones after liver transplantation. Overall study: Standard immunosuppression, with no induction, continued until 12-24 months after transplant. Patients counted as tolerant after at least one year off all immunosuppression, enzymes not exceeding twice normal.

TCRdb keeps only in-frame clones here, not all; method: immunoSEQ multiplex PCR. Of under 150,000 clones in the sample, about nine tenths are singletons; the top ten hold 0.83%. Sample: CD4+ T cells from blood, taken 12 months after liver transplant. This receptor was identified in a human patient who received a liver transplant. The graft donor may account for some of the T cells. The V call is TRBV5-1, the J call TRBJ1-3, with D possibly TRBD1 on 5 matching bases. CDR3 coding DNA: TGCGCCAGCAGCTTGCCCTCCGGGACGCAAAACACCATATATTTT. It encodes CASSLPSGTQNTIYF. Full variable domain (rest looked up from reference TRBV5-1 and TRBJ1-3): KAGVTQTPRYLIKTRGQQVTLSCSPISGHRSVSWYQQTPGQGLQFLFEYFSETQRNKGNFPGRFSGRQFSNSRSEMNVSTLELGDSALYLCASSLPSGTQNTIYFGEGSWLTVV.